This T cell receptor beta chain comes out of a study of cytomegalovirus exposure and HLA in healthy donors. Study background: T cells numbering about 179 million yielded 90 million to 140 million unique TCR beta sequences in an earlier analysis.

This clone was detected a few times. Its antigen is undetermined. The PCR contained 60 Vbeta and 13 Jbeta primers. Data came from immunoSEQ multiplex PCR; TCRdb stores just in-frame clones and leaves some out. The sample holds about 150,000 clones, over 80% seen once. CDR3 length: 15 residues. Looked up from germline, CDR1 is SGHNT and CDR2 is YENEEA. The V end was cut by 7 bases, the J end by 6 bases, with 18 bases between. Points from the study as a whole: Across donors, presence/absence analyses took sequencing depth to be roughly uniform. In an earlier analysis, most TCR beta V segments were productive about 87% or about 30% of the time.

Sequencing was performed on PBMCs. The TCR was taken from a woman in her late teens or twenties in good health and CMV-seronegative. The chain couples TRBV11-3 to TRBJ2-2, with D tentatively TRBD2 (5 bases). CDR3 loop: CASTKHARGAGELFF. CDR3 DNA: TGTGCCAGCACCAAACACGCACGGGGTGCCGGGGAGCTGTTTTTT.